This T cell receptor beta chain is drawn from a study of T cells in Graves' hyperthyroidism and ophthalmopathy. General study points: From stable hyperthyroidism, ophthalmopathy was separated by a 13 V-J model.

For this clonotype: What it binds is unknown.

Uncontrolled infection, other autoimmune disease, pregnancy or lactation excluded patients. Researchers amplified the TCR beta CDR3 regions from RNA transcripts. Initially, a first-round RT-PCR of the TCR CDR3 employed the HTBI primer set. A single record per CDR3 protein comes from TCRdb applying MiXCR to the multiplex PCR reads. The table shows 550,000 to 850,000 distinct CDR3 sequences, with around 19% occurring only once. This clonotype was obtained from a woman aged 45-59 years with Graves' hyperthyroidism that later progressed to Graves' ophthalmopathy. The sample taken for sequencing was blood.

The CDR3 nucleotides read TGTGCCAGCAGTTTAACCGTCGTGAACACTGAAGCTTTCTTT. It encodes CASSLTVVNTEAFF. This rearrangement joins TRBV12-3 or TRBV12-4 to TRBJ1-1; no clear D. The length of the CDR3 is 14 residues. Trimming removed 2 bases from V and 0 bases from J, with 7 bases in between.